Presented here are 8 T cell receptor beta chains from one specimen sequenced in a study of tumor-infiltrating lymphocytes in oesophageal squamous cell carcinoma. TCRdb re-analysed the reads in MiXCR, keeping a single row per CDR3 protein. The profile shows approximately 11,000 distinct CDR3 sequences, around 56% of them singletons. Sample: blood. Source of these receptors: a female donor with esophageal squamous cell carcinoma.

The gene calls are TRBV7-3 and TRBJ1-1; 7 nucleotides line up with TRBD2. The DNA end lines up better with TRBJ2-1; the J call may be wrong. Germline V gene sequence: CDR1 SGHTA, CDR2 FQGTGA. The CDR3 consists of 15 residues. Here the CDR3 reads CASSLTREPFNEQFF. CDR3 sequence (DNA): TGTGCCAGCAGCTTAACGCGGGAGCCTTTCAATGAGCAGTTCTTC.

This CDR3 reads CASSLAKNYGYTF. The CDR3 nucleotides are TGTGCCAGCAGCTTAGCTAAAAACTATGGCTACACCTTC. The chain has TRBV7-6 and TRBJ1-2; D uncertain. V was cut by 0 bases and J by 2 bases, with 4 bases left in between. The CDR3 consists of 13 residues. CDR1 SGHVS and CDR2 FNYEAQ come from the germline V gene.

The chain employs TRBV7-3 and TRBJ2-5, with TRBD2 matching 11 bases. Germline lookup yields CDR1 SGHTA and CDR2 FQGTGA. Trimming cost V 5 bases and J 11 bases; bases outside gene matches: 13. The CDR3 loop spans 15 amino acids. The CDR3 DNA sequence: TGTGCCAGCAGCCCTCAACTTACTAGCGGGGGTGAGCAGTACTTC. The encoded protein is CASSPQLTSGGEQYF.

The sample holds many counts of this clonotype. The chain carries TRBV5-1 and TRBJ1-1; D unresolved. The CDR3 spans 15 residues. The V and J ends lost 1 base and 4 bases respectively, with 14 bases between them. The germline V gene has CDR1 SGHRS and CDR2 YFSETQ. The DNA for the CDR3 is TGCGCCAGCAGCTTGTATGCGCCTTGGGGCACTGAAGCTTTCTTT. Its translation is CASSLYAPWGTEAFF.

The rearrangement uses TRBV12-5 and TRBJ2-5; either TRBD1 or TRBD2 may fit D (5 bases each). The J call may not be correct, given that the DNA end is closer to TRBJ2-1. CDR3 length equals 15 residues. Germline V CDR1 and CDR2: LGHNT, FRNRAP. CDR3 in amino acids: CASGIGGAGYNEQFF. The DNA of the CDR3 is TGTGCTAGTGGGATTGGGGGAGCCGGCTACAATGAGCAGTTCTTC.

Turning to this clonotype: The CDR3 carries no conserved terminal phenylalanine or tryptophan, so it likely arises from a read error. The DNA is omitted, as the CDR3 cannot be located on it reliably, and the CDR3 follows TCRdb's listing. The chain joins TRBV12-3 or TRBV12-4 to TRBJ2-1; the table's D call, TRBD1, was not checked against the DNA. Both ends counted, the CDR3 spans 16 residues. This CDR3 reads CASSLDRVRYGYTFSS.

V and J are TRBV29-1 and TRBJ1-1, with a possible D match to TRBD1 (6 bases). Germline assignment: CDR1 SQVTM and CDR2 ANQGSEA. This CDR3 is built from 13 residues. Trimming shortened V by 7 bases and J by 2 bases, and 14 bases separated the two germline ends. The CDR3, as DNA: TGCAGCGGGGACACCTGGGGTAACACTGAAGCTTTCTTT. This gives the protein CSGDTWGNTEAFF.

The rearrangement links TRBV7-3 to TRBJ2-3; weak D call: TRBD1 (6 bases). Trimming removed 5 bases at V and 1 base at J, with 10 bases between. The CDR3 extends over 14 amino acids. Germline V gene lookup returns CDR1 SGHTA and CDR2 FQGTGA. CDR3 nucleotides: TGTGCCAGCAGCCTGACAGGAGGCACAGATACGCAGTATTTT. Amino acids: CASSLTGGTDTQYF. Filled out from reference TRBV7-3 and TRBJ2-3, the complete variable domain reads GAGVSQTPSNKVTEKGKYVELRCDPISGHTALYWYRQSLGQGPEFLIYFQGTGAADDSGLPNDRFFAVRPEGSVSTLKIQRTERGDSAVYLCASSLTGGTDTQYFGPGTRLTVL.